A single sample is the source of the 15 T cell receptor beta chains below, sequenced in a study of OX40 agonist ivuxolimab in advanced cancers. The table came from immunoSEQ multiplex PCR; TCRdb's copy has only in-frame clones and leaves some out. The sample comprises 60,000 or so clones, about 87% of which are singletons, and around 5% rests with the top ten. This material consisted of CD4+ or CD8+ T cells sorted from blood, taken in a trial of the OX40 agonist ivuxolimab. These TCRs come from an adult with an advanced solid tumor such as melanoma, head and neck, liver or kidney cancer.

The genes are TRBV5-8 and TRBJ2-3; TRBD1 agrees at 9 bases. Germline loops: CDR1 SGHTS, CDR2 YDEGEE. With 3 bases clipped from V and 3 bases from J, the junction kept 8 bases outside the gene matches. This CDR3 contains 16 residues. DNA of the CDR3: TGTGCCAGCAGCTCCTTGCTGGGACAGGGTACAGATACGCAGTATTTT. This encodes CASSSLLGQGTDTQYF.

The CDR3 sequence is CASSYTRDRGLLGAYNEQFF. The DNA for the CDR3 is TGCGCCAGCAGCTATACCCGGGACAGGGGGCTTTTGGGAGCCTACAATGAGCAGTTCTTC. The V gene is TRBV5-1, the J gene TRBJ2-1; TRBD1 aligns across 12 bases. V shed 3 bases, J shed 2 bases, and the junction held 15 bases outside the gene matches. CDR1 and CDR2 from the germline V gene are SGHRS and YFSETQ. The CDR3 contains 20 residues.

V usage is TRBV5-4 and J usage is TRBJ2-1; TRBD2 matches 11 bases. The V segment lost 0 bases and the J segment 3 bases; nucleotides outside the gene matches: 5. The germline V gene has CDR1 SGHNT and CDR2 YYREEE (reference sequence). The CDR3 extends over 17 amino acids. CDR3 nucleotide sequence: TGTGCCAGCAGCTTGGGGTCCCTAGCGGGGGGCTACAATGAGCAGTTCTTC. Protein product: CASSLGSLAGGYNEQFF.

V is TRBV4-1 and J is TRBJ2-1; TRBD2 matches 10 bases. Germline-derived CDR1 and CDR2 are MGHRA and YSYEKL. The CDR3 length is 19 residues. The ends lost 7 bases at V and 3 bases at J; junction bases unmatched: 18. CDR3 residues: CASNPGGRRTSGFYNEQFF. The CDR3 nucleotides read TGCGCCAGCAACCCTGGGGGGCGGAGGACTAGCGGTTTCTACAATGAGCAGTTCTTC.

In this sample, this clone turned up once. CDR3 amino acids: CASSLGGEDTQYF. Here the CDR3 DNA reads TGCGCCAGCAGCTTGGGGGGAGAAGATACGCAGTATTTT. V gene TRBV5-1 combines with J gene TRBJ2-3; D may be TRBD2 (5 bases). The CDR3 has 13 residues. Trimming removed 0 bases from V and 5 bases from J, with 7 bases in between. In germline, CDR1 is SGHRS, CDR2 YFSETQ. Drawing the rest from reference TRBV5-1 and TRBJ2-3, the complete variable domain is KAGVTQTPRYLIKTRGQQVTLSCSPISGHRSVSWYQQTPGQGLQFLFEYFSETQRNKGNFPGRFSGRQFSNSRSEMNVSTLELGDSALYLCASSLGGEDTQYFGPGTRLTVL.

This clone was seen only once. This chain connects TRBV19 to TRBJ2-2; D is unclear. The V and J ends lost 1 base and 6 bases respectively, with 9 bases between them. Germline values: CDR1 LNHDA, CDR2 SQIVND (reference sequence). The CDR3 loop spans 14 amino acids. The CDR3 DNA reads TGTGCCAGTAGTATAGCCCTGAGCGCCGGGGAGCTGTTTTTT. Its protein product is CASSIALSAGELFF.

The chain links TRBV5-6 to TRBJ1-3; D unclear. The CDR3 length is 14 residues. Germline V CDR1 and CDR2: SGHDT, YYEEEE. Trimming took off 0 bases at V and 2 bases at J, with 6 bases between the two ends. The DNA for the CDR3 is TGTGCCAGCAGCTTGGGGCAGCCTGGAAACACCATATATTTT. Its protein product is CASSLGQPGNTIYF.

This clone was counted once. This sequence joins TRBV9 and TRBJ2-5; possibly TRBD1 for D (5 bases). Germline V gives CDR1 SGDLS, CDR2 YYNGEE. V gave up 4 bases and J gave up 1 base, with 17 bases separating them. The CDR3 extends over 16 amino acids. The CDR3 protein is CASSLRQNGPQETQYF. The CDR3 DNA is TGTGCCAGCAGCCTCCGACAGAACGGCCCCCAAGAGACCCAGTACTTC.

The chain employs TRBV7-9 and TRBJ2-7; perhaps TRBD2 as D (6 bases). Germline V gene lookup returns CDR1 SEHNR and CDR2 FQNEAQ (reference sequence). Trimming removed 5 bases at V and 6 bases at J, with 17 bases between. The CDR3 has 14 amino acids. The CDR3 loop reads CASSPARGSGEQYF. DNA for the CDR3: TGTGCCAGCAGCCCTGCGCGGGGTTCGGGCGAGCAGTACTTC.

The chain links TRBV5-6 to TRBJ2-7; 10 bases match TRBD2. V lost 2 bases and J lost 0; bases outside the gene matches: 8. From germline, CDR1 is SGHDT and CDR2 YYEEEE. The CDR3 spans 17 residues. This CDR3 is CASSFRTSGQSSYEQYF. The CDR3 DNA is TGTGCCAGCAGCTTCCGGACTAGCGGCCAAAGCTCCTACGAGCAGTACTTC.

J is TRBJ2-7 and V is TRBV6-6; perhaps TRBD1 as D (6 bases). Deletions cut 6 bases from V and 0 bases from J, with 18 bases between. CDR3 length: 16 residues. The germline V gene encodes CDR1 MNHNY and CDR2 SVGAGI (reference sequence). Here the CDR3 reads CASSDRPLITSYEQYF. The CDR3 DNA reads TGTGCCAGCAGCGACAGGCCGCTTATCACCTCCTACGAGCAGTACTTC.

This chain links TRBV18 with TRBJ1-1; no firm D call. The CDR3 extends over 14 amino acids. V was trimmed by 0 bases and J by 8 bases, leaving 13 bases between them. Looked up from germline, CDR1 is KGHSH and CDR2 is LQKENI. The CDR3 nucleotides read TGTGCCAGCTCACCACCGGGCCAGGAAGGGGAAGCTTTCTTT. Translated: CASSPPGQEGEAFF.

This clone was seen only a few times. The CDR3 DNA is TGTGCCAGCAGCTACGGGGGGGCCATGGACGGGGAGCTGTTTTTT. The encoded protein is CASSYGGAMDGELFF. The V call is TRBV5-4, the J call TRBJ2-2, with 8 nucleotides matching TRBD2. The V and J ends lost 3 bases and 7 bases, in that order; junction bases with no gene match: 8. The germline V gene has CDR1 SGHNT and CDR2 YYREEE (reference sequence). The CDR3 length is 15 residues.

This chain joins TRBV5-6 and TRBJ1-6; D remains unclear. Germline V gene data show CDR1 as SGHDT and CDR2 as YYEEEE. This CDR3 has 14 residues. Trimming took off 7 bases at V and 7 bases at J, with 15 bases between the two ends. In DNA, the CDR3 is TGTGCCAGCCGCCTAGAGGGCCTAAATTCACCCCTCCACTTT. Protein product: CASRLEGLNSPLHF.

The chain's CDR3 is CSVDPGHLNTGELFF. The CDR3 DNA reads TGCAGCGTGGATCCGGGACATCTGAACACCGGGGAGCTGTTTTTT. The V gene is TRBV29-1, the J gene TRBJ2-2; D possibly corresponds to TRBD1 (6 bases). Germline V CDR1 and CDR2: SQVTM, ANQGSEA. Deletions cut 6 bases from V and 1 base from J, with 15 bases between. The CDR3 has 15 residues.